This paragraph reports one T cell receptor beta chain. Its antigen is not yet known. The junction shows a germline mismatch at one end, possibly a read error. This specimen belongs to a study of tumor-infiltrating lymphocytes in primary liver carcinoma (dated by TCRdb to about 2017). About the full investigation: The five patients, three men and two women aged 30 to 69 years, had hepatocellular carcinoma (four) or combined HCC and intrahepatic cholangiocarcinoma (one). Across five regions of each liver tumor, along with adjacent normal tissue and blood, the study brought together TCRbeta repertoire sequencing, expression microarrays and whole-exome sequencing. Reproducibility between technical replicate repertoires was high, with correlation coefficients above 0.98 and mean shared-clone rates around 0.88. Each sample produced roughly 3.65 to 7.5 million productive TCRbeta reads, and read depth showed no significant difference between tissue types. A total of some 35 specimens from 5 patients went through TCRbeta repertoire sequencing, namely 25 tumor regions, 5 adjacent noncancerous liver tissues and 5 peripheral blood samples. The five patients had tumors of stage T1-T3 N0M0, with maximum diameters ranging from roughly 4.2 to 11 cm. To link TCRbeta repertoire diversity to the local molecular phenotype, the approximately 23 tumor region samples were profiled with Agilent mRNA microarrays. The investigation overall reported the following: Compared with blood, tumors had a significantly larger share of the repertoire taken up by the top 250 clones (p = 0.039). Only 4 to 6 patients were included in the study, and the authors note that the findings should be validated in a larger study. Just about 7-25% of top clones turned up in all five regions of a tumor, which suggests spatial heterogeneity among tumor-infiltrating T cells. Comparison of CD4+ and CD8+ T cell repertoires was precluded by the use of bulk unsorted samples. Because sequencing covered only the TCR beta chain and unpaired alpha chains were not captured, true repertoire diversity is likely underestimated. Repertoire overlap was higher between tumor regions (mean roughly 35%) than tumor-adjacent (around 17%) or tumor-blood (about 14%) pairs, consistent with antigen-driven expansion.

The CDR3 numbers 13 residues from cysteine through phenylalanine. The kept DNA is CDR3 alone, 39 bases in frame from the first base. CDR1 and CDR2 (KGHDR, SFDVKD) derive from the germline V gene. Without any cell sorting, total RNA and DNA were co-extracted from roughly 18-30 mg of bulk tissue using the AllPrep DNA/RNA mini kit. Surgical resection was performed in China between 2015 and March 2016 on about 5 patients with histopathologically diagnosed primary liver carcinoma. At the time of sampling, the patients had chronic HBV infection and had not received any treatment. Each tumor was sampled at five spatially separated regions: the tumor centre plus the superior, inferior, left-lateral and right-lateral poles. More than 85% viable tumor cells were found by histology in every tumor sample. Each fresh piece of tumor and adjacent tissue was cut in two, with one half stored in RNAlater at -80 degrees C and the other half sent for histology.

A constant-region primer and ProtoScript II reverse transcriptase were used to reverse-transcribe TCRbeta-specific cDNA from approximately 550 ng total RNA. TCRbeta libraries were built with three nested multiplex PCR rounds, a slightly modified ARM-PCR procedure. Each of the first two PCR rounds ran for 9 to 11 cycles using multiplex TRBV1-TRBV30 forward primers together with a Cbeta reverse primer. A final 25-cycle PCR with Deep VentR polymerase added sample barcodes and Illumina adapters. Amplicons of 200-500 bp were gel-purified with a QIAquick gel extraction kit before sequencing. The TCRbeta amplicons were sequenced with 250-bp paired-end reads on an Illumina HiSeq 2500. The study's processing was this. Trimmomatic v0.33 was used to quality-trim the reads, and FLASH v1.2.11 was used to merge paired reads so that full CDR3 sequences could be recovered. V, D and J germline segments were assigned to the rearranged TCRbeta sequences by MiGEC v1.2.1b. VDJtools v1.0.0 computed clonotype statistics and Shannon-Wiener diversity indices. Except for diversity analysis, only each sample's 250 most abundant clonotypes were used in subsequent analyses to reduce sampling bias. In-frame beta chains were kept once TCRdb had trimmed the public reads at Q25 with fastp and called clones with MiXCR. Records with the same CDR3 protein are collapsed into one entry carrying the most frequent genes and DNA. The V and J calls shown here were made by TCRdb, not taken from the authors' results. The sample table shows about 70,000 distinct CDR3 sequences, and 60% to 75% are seen once. Together, the top ten hold around 30% of the sample.

The clonotype originates from a man aged 35-49 years with primary liver carcinoma and hepatitis B virus infection. The chain couples TRBV24-1 to TRBJ2-7; no D segment can be confidently identified. Sequencing used liver tumor tissue from sampling region 4. Sample cell subset or site, as interpreted from the label and publication: tumor region T4, right-lateral pole. The bases are TGTGCCGCCAGTGGCGCGAGCTCCTACGAGCAGTACTTC. Protein translation: CAASGASSYEQYF.